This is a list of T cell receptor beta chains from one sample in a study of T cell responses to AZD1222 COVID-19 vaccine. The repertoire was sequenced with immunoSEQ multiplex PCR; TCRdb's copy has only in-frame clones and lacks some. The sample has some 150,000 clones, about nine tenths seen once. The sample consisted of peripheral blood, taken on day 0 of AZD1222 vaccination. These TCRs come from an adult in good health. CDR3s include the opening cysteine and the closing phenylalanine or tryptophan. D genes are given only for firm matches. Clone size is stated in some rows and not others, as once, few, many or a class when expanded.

CDR3aa: CAWNQNTEAFF
CDR3nt: TGTGCCTGGAACCAGAACACTGAAGCTTTCTTT
d_gene: NA
abundance: NA
v_gene: TRBV30
j_gene: TRBJ1-1

CDR3aa: CASSSDQKGETQYF
CDR3nt: TGTGCCAGCAGCTCGGACCAGAAAGGGGAGACCCAGTACTTC
d_gene: NA
abundance: NA
v_gene: TRBV13
j_gene: TRBJ2-5

CDR3aa: CASSSGSSYNEQFF
CDR3nt: TGTGCCAGCAGTAGCGGGAGCTCCTACAATGAGCAGTTCTTC
d_gene: TRBD2
abundance: NA
v_gene: TRBV6-5
j_gene: TRBJ2-1

CDR3aa: CASSATTGTVVSYEQYF
CDR3nt: TGTGCCAGCAGTGCGACGACCGGGACAGTCGTCTCCTACGAGCAGTACTTC
d_gene: TRBD1
abundance: NA
v_gene: TRBV27
j_gene: TRBJ2-7

CDR3aa: CASSLLSWRDYNEQFF
CDR3nt: TGTGCCAGCAGTTTATTATCATGGCGGGATTACAATGAGCAGTTCTTC
d_gene: NA
abundance: once
v_gene: TRBV28
j_gene: TRBJ2-1

CDR3aa: CASSLGYSQPQHF
CDR3nt: TGTGCCAGCAGTTTAGGGTACTCTCAGCCCCAGCATTTT
d_gene: NA
abundance: NA
v_gene: TRBV12-3/TRBV12-4
j_gene: TRBJ1-5

CDR3aa: CASSQEGVTHSGANVLTF
CDR3nt: TGTGCCAGCAGCCAAGAGGGGGTTACCCACTCTGGGGCCAACGTCCTGACTTTC
d_gene: NA
abundance: NA
v_gene: TRBV4-2
j_gene: TRBJ2-6

CDR3aa: CATSNPGYNEQFF
CDR3nt: TGTGCCACCAGCAATCCCGGATACAATGAGCAGTTCTTC
d_gene: NA
abundance: NA
v_gene: TRBV24-1
j_gene: TRBJ2-1

CDR3aa: CSASSTRPDTDTQYF
CDR3nt: TGCAGTGCTAGTTCTACTCGTCCAGACACAGATACGCAGTATTTT
d_gene: NA
abundance: once
v_gene: TRBV20-1
j_gene: TRBJ2-3

CDR3aa: CASSLGRGEGQPQHF
CDR3nt: TGTGCCAGCAGTTTAGGCAGGGGGGAAGGTCAGCCCCAGCATTTT
d_gene: TRBD1
abundance: once
v_gene: TRBV27
j_gene: TRBJ1-5

CDR3aa: CASNQGYTEAFF
CDR3nt: TGTGCCAGTAATCAGGGATACACTGAAGCTTTCTTT
d_gene: NA
abundance: NA
v_gene: TRBV19
j_gene: TRBJ1-1

CDR3aa: CASSLVAVSSYEQYF
CDR3nt: TGTGCCAGCAGCTTAGTGGCGGTGAGCTCCTACGAGCAGTACTTC
d_gene: NA
abundance: NA
v_gene: TRBV11-2
j_gene: TRBJ2-7